This T cell receptor (beta chain) was sequenced for a study of read filtering for tumor transcriptome and immune sequencing (dated by TCRdb to between 2020 and 2021). For context, the study as a whole: The cohort was composed of some 16 male and some 13 female patients, with a mean age of approximately 72 years and an age range of roughly 47 to 90. Under revised international staging, roughly 8 patients fell into R-ISS I, around 15 into R-ISS II and more than five into R-ISS III. Whole-transcriptome libraries were prepared with the TruSeq RNA Access Library Prep Kit after DNase treatment. Per sample, about 4.05 to 11 million TCR-region mapped reads were obtained with IR-seq, compared with only about 85 to 1,400 with RNA-seq. TCR repertoires obtained by targeted immune repertoire sequencing and by bulk whole-transcriptome sequencing performed on the same bone marrow samples were compared. As a main aim, a read-filtering strategy for immune repertoire data was addressed, with the specific question being whether clonotypes supported by a single read should be removed. Points the paper makes about the study in general: Single-read clonotypes made up 80% to 90% of clonotypes but only approximately 3.2% of total reads in IR-seq, compared with about 77% of clonotypes and 44.6% of reads in RNA-seq. When single-read clonotypes were removed, the proportions of shared clonotypes in IR-seq and RNA-seq correlated more strongly. Compared with RNA-seq, IR-seq captured clonotypes at much greater depth and more reliably, and a smaller IR-seq throughput was enough to identify most of the shared clonotypes. The sorted CD138-negative fraction was not purified T cells but a mixed bone marrow immune population.

This clonotype showed up many times. The target of this receptor is not known. Per-base quality was not reported, and no clone a single base away is much larger than it. Each patient had bone marrow sampled at the time of active disease. Ficoll-Hypaque density gradient centrifugation was used to isolate the bone marrow mononuclear cells. To remove myeloma plasma cells, the cells were labeled with CD138 magnetic microbeads on a MACS separator, and CD138-negative cells were then collected by negative selection. Flow cytometry with CD138 antibodies on an Attune NxT was used to check how pure the isolated cells were. Total RNA was extracted using TRIzol reagent and was quantified on a NanoDrop spectrophotometer. For each patient, paired RNA-seq and IR-seq were run on the CD138-negative bone marrow sample from that patient. TCR libraries were constructed from roughly 380 ng RNA using the Immunoverse kit, and molecular barcoded adaptors covering alpha/delta and beta/gamma chains were employed. TCR library preparation was performed with the same RNA that was used for transcriptome sequencing. Sequencing of the TCR libraries was done on an Illumina HiSeq 4000 with 2 x 150 cycles. Per the authors' processing: Using MiXCR, which included quality filtering and error correction, TCR reads were aligned to human V, D, J and C references and then assembled into CDR3 clonotypes. Clonotype counts and gene usage diversity were analyzed with the tcR package in R. For inspection of raw mapping reads, RNA-seq reads were mapped by STAR aligner version 2.5.3a onto GRCh37 of the human genome. IR-seq fastq files were randomly downsampled with Seqtk 1.3 to test the effect of sequencing depth on detected clonotypes. Clones were called with MiXCR by TCRdb after fastp trimmed the public reads at Q25, and only in-frame beta chains were retained. Each entry is one CDR3 protein sequence, shown with its most common DNA and genes. TCRdb, not the original authors, processed these V and J calls. The sample table holds around 130,000 distinct CDR3 sequences, of which roughly an eighth were seen once. The ten largest clones take up 7.5% to 10% of the sample.

Input material: a population of CD138-negative cells sorted from bone marrow. The cell subset or site label for this specimen denotes: bone marrow mononuclear cells depleted of CD138+ plasma/myeloma cells by negative magnetic selection. This receptor was obtained from a donor at least 40 years old with multiple myeloma.

DNA sequence: TGTGCCAGCAGTTTATTAGCCTCCTACAATGAGCAGTTCTTC. Its translation reads: CASSLLASYNEQFF. Recombination joined TRBV12-3 or TRBV12-4 with TRBJ2-1; no confident D gene assignment can be made. V is pared back by 2 bases and J by 0 bases, with 5 bases lying between the germline termini. Including cysteine and phenylalanine, the CDR3 has 14 amino acids. Only the CDR3 part of the read is kept: 42 bases, read in frame from the first base.